A single sample gave rise to the 21 T cell receptor beta chains below, sequenced in a study of blood T cell repertoires in COVID-19. The method was immunoSEQ multiplex PCR; TCRdb's version includes in-frame clones alone and lacks a portion of them. This repertoire shows around 200,000 clones, around 83% found once; its top ten account for roughly 4.5%. Sequencing used peripheral blood. The receptor set was obtained from a woman older than 75 with acute or convalescent COVID-19.

The chain employs TRBV4-2 and TRBJ2-5; 12 bases are shared with TRBD2. V lost 3 bases and J lost 3; bases outside the gene matches: 11. CDR1 and CDR2 (germline): LGHNA, YNFKEQ. The length of the CDR3 is 18 residues. CDR3 nucleotides: TGTGCCAGCAGCCAGTTCGCCCCTAGCGGGGGGGCCAAAGAGACCCAGTACTTC. This translates into CASSQFAPSGGAKETQYF.

The sample holds many counts of this clone. The rearrangement links TRBV24-1 to TRBJ2-5; 11 positions match TRBD1. V lost 4 bases, J lost 4 bases, and 4 bases stayed unmatched. CDR1 and CDR2 from the germline V gene are KGHDR and SFDVKD. This CDR3 comprises 15 residues. CDR3 in DNA: TGTGCCACCAGTGACACCGGGACAGGGGGAGAGACCCAGTACTTC. Translating it yields CATSDTGTGGETQYF.

The J gene is TRBJ1-1, the V gene TRBV3-1 (or the pseudogene TRBV3-2), with D unresolved. Per germline, CDR1 LGHDT and CDR2 YNNKEL (reference sequence). The CDR3 runs to 15 residues. V lost 2 bases and J 2 bases, leaving 12 bases between the germline ends. CDR3 sequence (DNA): TGTGCCAGCAGCCAACTCGGAGACTACAACACTGAAGCTTTCTTT. Protein sequence: CASSQLGDYNTEAFF.

This rearrangement joins TRBV7-2 to TRBJ1-3; 7 bases map to TRBD1. The CDR3 has 15 amino acids. The V segment lost 1 base and the J segment 4 bases; nucleotides outside the gene matches: 4. The germline V gene has CDR1 SGHTA and CDR2 FQGNSA. In nucleotides, the CDR3 is TGTGCCAGCAGCTTAGGGGGACAGTGGGGAAACACCATATATTTT. It translates to CASSLGGQWGNTIYF.

The CDR3 protein is CASTGTYEQYF. The CDR3 nucleotides read TGTGCCAGCACAGGGACTTACGAGCAGTACTTC. V gene TRBV2 combines with J gene TRBJ2-7; D perhaps matches TRBD2 (6 bases). Deletions cut 7 bases from V and 4 bases from J, with 8 bases between. The CDR3 has 11 amino acids. CDR1 and CDR2 (germline): SNHLY, FYNNEI. Complete variable domain (other parts from reference TRBV2 and TRBJ2-7): EPEVTQTPSHQVTQMGQEVILRCVPISNHLYFYWYRQILGQKVEFLVSFYNNEISEKSEIFDDQFSVERPDGSNFTLKIRSTKLEDSAMYFCASTGTYEQYFGPGTRLTVT.

CDR3 sequence reads: CASSLGISTEIEKLFF. The CDR3 nucleotides are TGTGCCAGCAGCTTGGGGATATCTACAGAAATAGAAAAACTGTTTTTT. V gene TRBV5-8 combines with J gene TRBJ1-4; D call uncertain. There are 16 residues in the CDR3. Germline V gene lookup returns CDR1 SGHTS and CDR2 YDEGEE. Trimming pared 0 bases from V and 8 bases from J, leaving 17 bases between. Full variable domain (outside the CDR3, taken from reference TRBV5-8 and TRBJ1-4): EAGVTQSPTHLIKTRGQQATLRCSPISGHTSVYWYQQALGLGLQFLLWYDEGEERNRGNFPPRFSGRQFPNYSSELNVNALELEDSALYLCASSLGISTEIEKLFFGSGTQLSVL.

Only a few counts were recorded for this clone. The V gene is TRBV7-9, the J gene TRBJ1-2; tentative D call: TRBD1 (6 bases). CDR3 length: 13 amino acids. CDR1 and CDR2 from the germline V gene are SEHNR and FQNEAQ (reference sequence). Deletions cut 1 base from V and 6 bases from J, with 9 bases between. The CDR3 region has the DNA TGTGCCAGCAGCTTAGGGACAGTCGATGGCTACACCTTC. The encoded protein is CASSLGTVDGYTF. Looking up the rest from reference TRBV7-9 and TRBJ1-2 gives the full variable domain: DTGVSQNPRHKITKRGQNVTFRCDPISEHNRLYWYRQTLGQGPEFLTYFQNEAQLEKSRLLSDRFSAERPKGSFSTLEIQRTEQGDSAMYLCASSLGTVDGYTFGSGTRLTVV.

The chain recombines TRBV18 with TRBJ2-1; 13 nucleotides line up with TRBD2. This CDR3 contains 16 residues. Germline trimming cut 3 bases from V and 2 bases from J; bases unmatched to any gene: 1. Looked up from germline, CDR1 is KGHSH and CDR2 is LQKENI. The DNA of the CDR3 is TGTGCCAGCTCACCCGGGACTAGCGGGACCTACAATGAGCAGTTCTTC. This codes for CASSPGTSGTYNEQFF.

The chain joins TRBV5-1 to TRBJ1-1; 10 bases are a match to TRBD1. The CDR3 loop spans 16 amino acids. The V gene's germline CDR1 is SGHRS and CDR2 YFSETQ. V lost 6 bases and J lost 5; bases outside the gene matches: 13. The CDR3 DNA follows: TGCGCCAGCATGTTAGCCTCCATGGGACAGGGGACTGAAGCTTTCTTT. It codes for CASMLASMGQGTEAFF.

In this sample, this clone turned up once. V is TRBV29-1 and J is TRBJ2-3; D is perhaps TRBD1 (6 bases). V lost 6 bases to trimming and J lost 6 bases, with 13 bases between them. Germline CDR1 SQVTM, CDR2 ANQGSEA. CDR3 length equals 12 residues. CDR3 nucleotide sequence: TGCAGCGTGGCCCCAAGGGGGGATACGCAGTATTTT. Translation: CSVAPRGDTQYF.

The genes are TRBV12-3 or TRBV12-4 and TRBJ2-3; D possibly corresponds to TRBD2 (6 bases). This CDR3 is 11 amino acids long. V was clipped by 7 bases and J by 7 bases, with 9 bases between them. The CDR3, as DNA: TGTGCCAGCACCCTAGCGTATACGCAGTATTTT. Protein sequence: CASTLAYTQYF.

The chain has TRBV5-4 and TRBJ1-2; TRBD1 agrees at 8 bases. V shed 4 bases, J shed 7 bases, and the junction held 6 bases outside the gene matches. The CDR3 is 13 residues long. From germline, CDR1 is SGHNT and CDR2 YYREEE (reference sequence). CDR3 amino acids: CASSLGQGPGYTF. CDR3 DNA sequence: TGTGCCAGCAGCCTCGGACAGGGTCCTGGCTACACCTTC. Full variable domain (remainder filled in from reference TRBV5-4 and TRBJ1-2): ETGVTQSPTHLIKTRGQQVTLRCSSQSGHNTVSWYQQALGQGPQFIFQYYREEENGRGNFPPRFSGLQFPNYSSELNVNALELDDSALYLCASSLGQGPGYTFGSGTRLTVV.

This chain uses TRBV4-3 with TRBJ1-2; 11 bases line up with TRBD1. In germline, CDR1 is LGHNA, CDR2 YSLEER. The CDR3 runs to 18 residues. The V gene end was trimmed by 8 bases and the J gene end by 5 bases; junction bases not matched to a gene: 19. CDR3: CASCLTGTGGRRTYGYTF. In DNA, the CDR3 is TGCGCCAGCTGCCTAACCGGGACAGGGGGGCGGCGCACATATGGCTACACCTTC.

This clone was counted between two and nine times. This sequence joins TRBV5-6 and TRBJ1-2, with 7 bases fitting TRBD1. Germline lookup yields CDR1 SGHDT and CDR2 YYEEEE. Unmatched junction bases numbered 2, after V lost 3 bases and J lost 3 bases. CDR3 length: 13 residues. For the CDR3, the DNA is TGTGCCAGCAGCTCGGGACAGCACTATGGCTACACCTTC. Residues: CASSSGQHYGYTF. Looking up the rest from reference TRBV5-6 and TRBJ1-2 gives the full variable domain: DAGVTQSPTHLIKTRGQQVTLRCSPKSGHDTVSWYQQALGQGPQFIFQYYEEEERQRGNFPDRFSGHQFPNYSSELNVNALLLGDSALYLCASSSGQHYGYTFGSGTRLTVV.

The chain recombines TRBV6-6 with TRBJ1-4; D might be TRBD1 (5 bases). The germline gives CDR1 MNHNY, CDR2 SVGAGI (reference sequence). The ends were cut back, 6 bases at V and 13 bases at J, with 9 bases in the middle. This CDR3 spans 10 amino acids. The CDR3 loop is CASRGGRLFF. The CDR3 DNA reads TGTGCCAGCAGGGGGGGAAGACTGTTTTTT.

The chain combines TRBV27 with TRBJ2-1, with TRBD2 matching over 9 bases. The CDR3 extends over 14 amino acids. Germline V CDR1 and CDR2: MNHEY, SMNVEV (reference sequence). V dropped 2 bases and J dropped 9; count of bases not matched to a gene: 5. The CDR3: CASSLAGGPLEQFF. In DNA form, the CDR3 reads TGTGCCAGCAGTTTAGCGGGAGGGCCACTTGAGCAGTTCTTC.

The V gene is TRBV19, the J gene TRBJ2-1, with 8 positions matching TRBD2. Germline-derived CDR1 and CDR2 are LNHDA and SQIVND (reference sequence). J gave up 13 bases and V 3 bases, and 20 bases lay outside the gene matches. CDR3 size: 17 residues. CDR3 region: CASSIAMASGPHTSQFF. The CDR3 nucleotides are TGTGCCAGTAGTATTGCCATGGCTAGCGGGCCTCACACGTCCCAGTTCTTC.

This chain's CDR3 is CASSLEGGPVDTQYF. Written as DNA, the CDR3 is TGTGCCAGCAGCTTAGAGGGCGGGCCCGTAGATACGCAGTATTTT. This sequence joins TRBV7-3 and TRBJ2-3; maybe TRBD2 (5 bases). Trimming took off 2 bases at V and 5 bases at J, with 14 bases between the two ends. Germline CDR1 reads SGHTA; CDR2 reads FQGTGA. The CDR3 extends over 15 amino acids.

The table lists this clone with a count of one. The rearrangement links TRBV5-1 to TRBJ2-2, with 8 bases aligning to TRBD2. The length of the CDR3 is 16 residues. Germline V gene data show CDR1 as SGHRS and CDR2 as YFSETQ. The V and J ends lost 4 bases and 5 bases, in that order; junction bases with no gene match: 10. The chain's CDR3 is CASSPAVAGRTGELFF. The CDR3 bases are TGCGCCAGCAGCCCGGCCGTAGCGGGACGAACCGGGGAGCTGTTTTTT.

This clone has more than one count but fewer than ten. The gene calls are TRBV7-3 and TRBJ1-1, with D tentatively TRBD1 (5 bases). Deletions cut 2 bases from V and 8 bases from J, with 12 bases between. CDR3 length: 13 residues. Germline CDR1 and CDR2: SGHTA and FQGTGA. The CDR3 sequence: CASSLAGRQEAFF. The CDR3 DNA reads as TGTGCCAGCAGCTTAGCGGGACGACAGGAAGCTTTCTTT. Using reference TRBV7-3 and TRBJ1-1 for the parts outside the CDR3, the full variable domain is GAGVSQTPSNKVTEKGKYVELRCDPISGHTALYWYRQSLGQGPEFLIYFQGTGAADDSGLPNDRFFAVRPEGSVSTLKIQRTERGDSAVYLCASSLAGRQEAFFGQGTRLTVV.

The chain has TRBV6-4 and TRBJ2-2; 8 bases are shared with TRBD2. The germline V gene has CDR1 MRHNA and CDR2 SNTAGT. The CDR3 length is 15 residues. Trimming removed 8 bases from V and 3 bases from J; junction bases left unmatched: 8. The CDR3 DNA follows: TGTGCCAGCCGGTCGGGAGGGGGAGACACCGGGGAGCTGTTTTTT. Translation: CASRSGGGDTGELFF.